This T cell receptor beta chain was recorded in a study of T cells expressing NK-cell markers (dated by TCRdb to 2018 to 2021). For context, the study as a whole: TCR beta-chain repertoires were profiled in sorted CD3+CD56+NKG2C+, CD3+CD56+NKG2C- and CD3+CD56-NKG2C+ T-cell subsets from about 8 donors. The eight sequenced donors were randomly selected healthy volunteers, three men and five women. Among the eight sequenced donors, seven were HCMV-seropositive and one was HCMV-seronegative. The libraries were sequenced on Illumina HiSeq 2000/2500, MiSeq or NextSeq, producing 2 x 150 bp reads. Findings and caveats that apply to the study as a whole: Whether the expanded NKG2C-expressing T cell clones were specific for HCMV antigens was left unclear. In six donors, the dominant CD3+CD56+NKG2C+ clonotypes were among the top 10 CD8+ clonotypes and accounted for about 1.0-7.5% of CD8+ T cells. Those dominant clonotypes were again the most abundant among CD3+CD56-NKG2C+ cells in several donors, at about 25-65%.

The CDR3 has 14 amino acids, counting the end cysteine and phenylalanine. DNA is not on record. Sequencing relied on an Illumina HiSeq 2000. 5'RACE template switching, by which a universal primer site and unique molecular identifiers were added, was used to make TCR beta cDNA libraries. Synthesis of cDNA was primed from the TCR beta constant segment and was followed by two consecutive PCR amplification steps. The paper's data handling went like this. Reads were demultiplexed and grouped by UMI with MIGEC, and clonotypes were assembled and quantified with MiTCR. To exclude erroneous sequences, any TCR cDNA sequence not supported by at least two reads was discarded. Downstream repertoire analysis used the tcR package, and clonotypes were matched across fractions by CDR3 nucleotide sequence plus V segment. VDJmatch was used to annotate antigen specificity against VDJdb, with one amino acid substitution in CDR3 allowed. Reprocessed by TCRdb, the reads give a single entry per CDR3 protein sequence, without DNA. The V and J calls were determined by TCRdb, not by the authors. The table kept for this sample lists about 170,000 distinct CDR3 sequences. Together, the top ten hold 20% to 25% of the sample.

HCMV-specific IgG was detected in serum with a commercial ELISA kit to determine HCMV serostatus. Peripheral blood mononuclear cells were isolated from blood by Ficoll density gradient centrifugation. About this clonotype: No antigen is known for it.

This receptor was taken from a man aged 18 to 70 in good health. The V gene is TRBV12-3 or TRBV12-4 and the J gene is TRBJ1-5; TCRdb gives TRBD1 as the D gene, but with no DNA this cannot be confirmed. The sample comprised blood T cells: a sorted CD56 or NKG2C T cell subset, CD4+ or CD8+ T cells, or bulk PBMC T cells (not recorded which). The CDR3 corresponds to CASSSSTGNQPQHF.